This TCR beta chain appears in the sequencing data of a study of OX40 agonist ivuxolimab in advanced cancers. Study summary: Past anti-PD-1, anti-PD-L1 or anti-CTLA-4 therapy was accepted, and 30% to 50% had received some.

Study-level results: More expanded clones were seen, on average, in CD8+ T cells than in CD4+.

Turning to this clone: Its antigen is undetermined.

Using immunoSEQ multiplex PCR, the repertoire was profiled, and TCRdb retains in-frame clones only, with some absent. The table includes about 68,000 clones, roughly 82% detected once. Germline CDR1 is SGDLS and CDR2 is YYNGEE. There are 15 residues in the CDR3. V was clipped by 3 bases and J by 5 bases; unmatched bases: 9. J is TRBJ2-5 and V is TRBV9, with 8 nucleotides matching TRBD2. This sample comprised CD4+ or CD8+ T cells sorted from blood, obtained in a trial of the OX40 agonist ivuxolimab. This TCR came from an adult with an advanced solid tumor such as melanoma, head and neck, liver or kidney cancer. CDR3 sequence reads: CASSAGRGGMETQYF. The CDR3 DNA reads as TGTGCCAGCAGCGCTGGACGGGGGGGGATGGAGACCCAGTACTTC.